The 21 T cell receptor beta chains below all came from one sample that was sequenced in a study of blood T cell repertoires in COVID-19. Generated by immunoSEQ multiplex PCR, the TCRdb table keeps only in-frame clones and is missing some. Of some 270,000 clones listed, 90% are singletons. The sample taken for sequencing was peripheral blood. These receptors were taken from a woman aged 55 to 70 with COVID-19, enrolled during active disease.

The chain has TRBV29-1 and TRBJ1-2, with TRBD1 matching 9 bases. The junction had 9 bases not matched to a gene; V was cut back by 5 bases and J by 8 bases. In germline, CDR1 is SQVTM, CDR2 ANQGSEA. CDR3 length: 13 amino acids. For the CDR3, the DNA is TGCAGCGTTAAACCGGGACAGGGAGGCGGCTACACCTTC. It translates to CSVKPGQGGGYTF. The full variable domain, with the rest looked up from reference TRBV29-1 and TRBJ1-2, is SAVISQKPSRDICQRGTSLTIQCQVDSQVTMMFWYRQQPGQSLTLIATANQGSEATYESGFVIDKFPISRPNLTFSTLTVSNMSPEDSSIYLCSVKPGQGGGYTFGSGTRLTVV.

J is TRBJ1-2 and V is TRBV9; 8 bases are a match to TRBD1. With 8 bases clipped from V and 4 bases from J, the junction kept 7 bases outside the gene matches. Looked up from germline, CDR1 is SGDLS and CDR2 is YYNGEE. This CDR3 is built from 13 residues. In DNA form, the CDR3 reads TGTGCCAGTTCCGGGACAGGTTCCTATGGCTACACCTTC. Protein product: CASSGTGSYGYTF.

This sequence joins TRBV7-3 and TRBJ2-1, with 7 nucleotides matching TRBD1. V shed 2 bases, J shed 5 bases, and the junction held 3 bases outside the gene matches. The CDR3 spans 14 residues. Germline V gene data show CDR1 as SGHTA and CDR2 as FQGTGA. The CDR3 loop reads CASSLGQGDNEQFF. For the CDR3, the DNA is TGTGCCAGCAGCTTAGGTCAGGGGGACAATGAGCAGTTCTTC. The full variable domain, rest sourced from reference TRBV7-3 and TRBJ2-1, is GAGVSQTPSNKVTEKGKYVELRCDPISGHTALYWYRQSLGQGPEFLIYFQGTGAADDSGLPNDRFFAVRPEGSVSTLKIQRTERGDSAVYLCASSLGQGDNEQFFGPGTRLTVL.

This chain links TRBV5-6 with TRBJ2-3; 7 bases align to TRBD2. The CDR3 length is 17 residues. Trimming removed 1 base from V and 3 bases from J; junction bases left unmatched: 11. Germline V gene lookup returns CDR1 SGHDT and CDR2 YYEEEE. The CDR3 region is CASSLKFAGRGTDTQYF. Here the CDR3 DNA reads TGTGCCAGCAGCTTGAAGTTCGCTGGGAGGGGAACAGATACGCAGTATTTT.

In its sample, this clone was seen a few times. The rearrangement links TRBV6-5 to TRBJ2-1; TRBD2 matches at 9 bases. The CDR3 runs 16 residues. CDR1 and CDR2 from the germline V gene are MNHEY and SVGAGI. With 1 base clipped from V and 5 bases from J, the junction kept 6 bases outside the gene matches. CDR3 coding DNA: TGTGCCAGCAGTTACTTGTGGGCGGGGGGGAACAATGAGCAGTTCTTC. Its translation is CASSYLWAGGNNEQFF.

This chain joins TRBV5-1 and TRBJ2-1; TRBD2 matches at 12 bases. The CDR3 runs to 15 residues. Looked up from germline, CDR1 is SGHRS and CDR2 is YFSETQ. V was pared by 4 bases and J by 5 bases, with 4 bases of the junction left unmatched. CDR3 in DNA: TGCGCCAGCAGCAGCCTAGCGGGGGGGGACAATGAGCAGTTCTTC. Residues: CASSSLAGGDNEQFF.

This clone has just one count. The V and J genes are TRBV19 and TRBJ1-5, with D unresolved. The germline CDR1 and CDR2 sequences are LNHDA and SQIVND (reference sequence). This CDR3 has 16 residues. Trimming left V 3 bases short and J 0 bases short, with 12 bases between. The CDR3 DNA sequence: TGTGCCAGTAGTATCTCAGTAGGGAGTAGCAATCAGCCCCAGCATTTT. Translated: CASSISVGSSNQPQHF.

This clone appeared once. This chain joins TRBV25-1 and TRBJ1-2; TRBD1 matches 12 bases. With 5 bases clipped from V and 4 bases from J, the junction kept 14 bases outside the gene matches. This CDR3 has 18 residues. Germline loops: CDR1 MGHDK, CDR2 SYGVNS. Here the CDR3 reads CASSTPSGQGASSYGYTF. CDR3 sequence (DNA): TGTGCCAGCAGTACCCCCTCGGGACAGGGGGCGAGTAGCTATGGCTACACCTTC.

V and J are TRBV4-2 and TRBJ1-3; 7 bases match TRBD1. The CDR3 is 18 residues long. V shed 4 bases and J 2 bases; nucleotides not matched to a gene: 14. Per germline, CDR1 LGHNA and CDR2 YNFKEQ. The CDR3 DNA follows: TGTGCCAGCAGCCCCGCCTTCTGGGACAGTGGCCCTGGAAACACCATATATTTT. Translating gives CASSPAFWDSGPGNTIYF.

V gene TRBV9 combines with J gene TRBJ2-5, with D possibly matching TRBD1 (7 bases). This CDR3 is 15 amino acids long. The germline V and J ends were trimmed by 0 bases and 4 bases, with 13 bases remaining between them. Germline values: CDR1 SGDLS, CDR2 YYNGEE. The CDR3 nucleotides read TGTGCCAGCAGCGTAGCGGGCAGGGGGGCAGAGACCCAGTACTTC. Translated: CASSVAGRGAETQYF.

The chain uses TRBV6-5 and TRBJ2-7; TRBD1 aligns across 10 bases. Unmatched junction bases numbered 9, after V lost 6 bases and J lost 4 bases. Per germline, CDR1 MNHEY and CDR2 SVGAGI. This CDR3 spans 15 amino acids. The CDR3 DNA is TGTGCCAGCAGAACGGCGACAGGGGGCGGTTACGAGCAGTACTTC. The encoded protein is CASRTATGGGYEQYF.

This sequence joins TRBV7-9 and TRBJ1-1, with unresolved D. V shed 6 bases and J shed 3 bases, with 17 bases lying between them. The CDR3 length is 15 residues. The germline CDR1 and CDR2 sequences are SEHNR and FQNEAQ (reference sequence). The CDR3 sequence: CASSFPYVGDTEAFF. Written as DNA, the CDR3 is TGTGCCAGCAGTTTCCCCTATGTTGGAGACACTGAAGCTTTCTTT. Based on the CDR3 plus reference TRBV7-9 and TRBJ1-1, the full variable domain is DTGVSQNPRHKITKRGQNVTFRCDPISEHNRLYWYRQTLGQGPEFLTYFQNEAQLEKSRLLSDRFSAERPKGSFSTLEIQRTEQGDSAMYLCASSFPYVGDTEAFFGQGTRLTVV.

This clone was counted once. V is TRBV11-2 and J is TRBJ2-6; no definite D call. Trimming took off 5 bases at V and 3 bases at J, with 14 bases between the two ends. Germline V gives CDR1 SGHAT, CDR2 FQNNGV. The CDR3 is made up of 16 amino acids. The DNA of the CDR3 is TGTGCCAGCAGCACCAACCAGAGGTATGGGGCCAACGTCCTGACTTTC. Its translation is CASSTNQRYGANVLTF.

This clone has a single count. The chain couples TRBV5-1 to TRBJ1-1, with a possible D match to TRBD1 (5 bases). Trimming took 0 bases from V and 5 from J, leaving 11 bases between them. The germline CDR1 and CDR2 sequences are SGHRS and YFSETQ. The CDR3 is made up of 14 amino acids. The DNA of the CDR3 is TGCGCCAGCAGCTTGGGACCTAGGGGAACTGAAGCTTTCTTT. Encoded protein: CASSLGPRGTEAFF.

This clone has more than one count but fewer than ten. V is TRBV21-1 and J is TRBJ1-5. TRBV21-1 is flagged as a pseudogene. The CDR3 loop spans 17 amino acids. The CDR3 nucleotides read TGTGCCAGCAGCGCGCTCTCGGCGGGATATAGCAATCAGCCCCAGCATTTT. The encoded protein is CASSALSAGYSNQPQHF.

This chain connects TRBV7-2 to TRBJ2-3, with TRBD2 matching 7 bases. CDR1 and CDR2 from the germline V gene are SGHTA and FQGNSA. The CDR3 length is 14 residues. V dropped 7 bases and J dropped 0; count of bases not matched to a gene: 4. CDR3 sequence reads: CASKLAPSTDTQYF. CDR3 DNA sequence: TGTGCCAGCAAACTAGCGCCGAGCACAGATACGCAGTATTTT.

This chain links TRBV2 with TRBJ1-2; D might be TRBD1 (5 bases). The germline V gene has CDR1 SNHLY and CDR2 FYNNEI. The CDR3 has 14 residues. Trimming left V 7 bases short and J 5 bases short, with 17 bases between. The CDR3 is CASMAGGALYGYTF. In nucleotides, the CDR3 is TGTGCCAGCATGGCCGGCGGGGCCTTGTATGGCTACACCTTC.

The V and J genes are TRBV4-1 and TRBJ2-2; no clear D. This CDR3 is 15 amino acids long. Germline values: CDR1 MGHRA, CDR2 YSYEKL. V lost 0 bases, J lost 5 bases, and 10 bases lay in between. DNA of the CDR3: TGCGCCAGCAGCCAAGATGTCACTGTGACCGGGGAGCTGTTTTTT. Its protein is CASSQDVTVTGELFF.

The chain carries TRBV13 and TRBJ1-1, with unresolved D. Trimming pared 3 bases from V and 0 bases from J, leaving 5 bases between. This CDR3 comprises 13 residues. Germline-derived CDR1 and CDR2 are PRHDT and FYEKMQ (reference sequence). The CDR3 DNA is TGTGCCAGCAGCTTCGAGATGAACACTGAAGCTTTCTTT. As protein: CASSFEMNTEAFF.

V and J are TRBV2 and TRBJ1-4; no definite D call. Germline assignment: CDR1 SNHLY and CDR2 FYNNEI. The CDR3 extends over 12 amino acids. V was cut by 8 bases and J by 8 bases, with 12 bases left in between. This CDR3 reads CASRRDNEKLFF. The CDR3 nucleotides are TGTGCCAGCCGGAGGGATAACGAAAAACTGTTTTTT.

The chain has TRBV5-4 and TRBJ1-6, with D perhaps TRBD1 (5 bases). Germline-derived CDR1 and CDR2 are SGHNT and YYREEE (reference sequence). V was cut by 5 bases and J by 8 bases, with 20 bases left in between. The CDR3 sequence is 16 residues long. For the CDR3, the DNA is TGTGCCAGCAGATGGGAGACGGGGGAGGCGGATTCACCCCTCCACTTT. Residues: CASRWETGEADSPLHF.